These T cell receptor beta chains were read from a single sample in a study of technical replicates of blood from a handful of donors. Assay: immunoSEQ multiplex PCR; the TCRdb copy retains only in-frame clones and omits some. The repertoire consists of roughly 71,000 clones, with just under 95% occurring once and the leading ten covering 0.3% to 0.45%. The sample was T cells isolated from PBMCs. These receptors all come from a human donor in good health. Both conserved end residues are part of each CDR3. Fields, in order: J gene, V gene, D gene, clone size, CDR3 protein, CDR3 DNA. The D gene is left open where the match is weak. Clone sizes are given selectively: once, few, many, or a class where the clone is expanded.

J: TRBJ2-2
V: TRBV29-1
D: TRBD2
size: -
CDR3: CSVPGTSNPGELFF
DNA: TGCAGCGTCCCCGGGACTAGTAATCCCGGGGAGCTGTTTTTT

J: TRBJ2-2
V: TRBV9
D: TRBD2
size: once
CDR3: CASSDPVIAGAGELFF
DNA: TGTGCCAGCAGTGACCCCGTAATAGCGGGAGCCGGGGAGCTGTTTTTT

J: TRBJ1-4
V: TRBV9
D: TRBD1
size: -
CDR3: CASSETGRSEKLFF
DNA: TGTGCCAGCAGCGAGACAGGGAGGAGTGAAAAACTGTTTTTT

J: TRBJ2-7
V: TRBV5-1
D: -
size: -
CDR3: CAPEISYEQYF
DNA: TGCGCCCCCGAGATCTCCTACGAGCAGTACTTC

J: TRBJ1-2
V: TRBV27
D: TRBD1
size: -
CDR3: CASSWAGTVDYGYTF
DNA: TGTGCCAGCAGTTGGGCCGGGACAGTTGACTATGGCTACACCTTC

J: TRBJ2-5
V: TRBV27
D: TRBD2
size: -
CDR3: CASSLWEGGQETQYF
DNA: TGTGCCAGCAGTTTATGGGAGGGAGGACAAGAGACCCAGTACTTC

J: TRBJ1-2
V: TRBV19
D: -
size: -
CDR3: CASSIGQTNYGYTF
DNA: TGTGCCAGTAGTATAGGGCAGACTAACTATGGCTACACCTTC

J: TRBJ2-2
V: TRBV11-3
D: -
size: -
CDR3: CASSLQAGMNTGELFF
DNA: TGTGCCAGCAGCTTACAGGCCGGGATGAACACCGGGGAGCTGTTTTTT

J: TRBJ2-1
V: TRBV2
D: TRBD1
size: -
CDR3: CASSEEGTGYNEQFF
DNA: TGTGCCAGCAGTGAAGAGGGGACAGGGTACAATGAGCAGTTCTTC

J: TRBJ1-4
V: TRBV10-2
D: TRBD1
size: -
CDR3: CASSLPGGPNEKLFF
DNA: TGCGCCAGCAGCCTCCCAGGGGGACCTAATGAAAAACTGTTTTTT

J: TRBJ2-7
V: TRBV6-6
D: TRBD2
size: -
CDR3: CATNSGSRNYEQYF
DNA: TGTGCCACCAATAGCGGGAGTAGGAACTACGAGCAGTACTTC

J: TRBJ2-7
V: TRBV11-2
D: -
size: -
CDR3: CASSFDRNPLASYEQYF
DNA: TGTGCCAGCAGCTTTGACAGGAACCCCCTAGCTTCCTACGAGCAGTACTTC

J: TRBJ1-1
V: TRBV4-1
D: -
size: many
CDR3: CASSQDPNWGGTEAFF
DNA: TGCGCCAGCAGCCAAGATCCTAATTGGGGCGGCACTGAAGCTTTCTTT

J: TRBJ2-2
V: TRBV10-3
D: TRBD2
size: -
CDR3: CAISDWGRGTGELFF
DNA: TGTGCCATCAGTGATTGGGGGAGGGGCACCGGGGAGCTGTTTTTT

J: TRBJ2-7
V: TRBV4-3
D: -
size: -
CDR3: CASSQTVTGSEQYF
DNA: TGCGCCAGCAGCCAGACAGTGACAGGCAGCGAGCAGTACTTC

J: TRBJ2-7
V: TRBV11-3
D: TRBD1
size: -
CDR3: CASSLEDRPYEQYF
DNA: TGTGCCAGCAGCTTAGAGGACAGGCCCTACGAGCAGTACTTC

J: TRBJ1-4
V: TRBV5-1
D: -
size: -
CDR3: CASSLSGDEKLFF
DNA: TGCGCCAGCAGCTTGTCAGGGGATGAAAAACTGTTTTTT

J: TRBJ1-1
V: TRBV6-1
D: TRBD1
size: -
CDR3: CASRRDRMNTEAFF
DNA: TGTGCCAGCAGGAGGGACAGGATGAACACTGAAGCTTTCTTT

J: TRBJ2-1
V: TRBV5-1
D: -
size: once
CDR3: CASSLGDYNEQFF
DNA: TGCGCCAGCAGCTTGGGAGATTACAATGAGCAGTTCTTC

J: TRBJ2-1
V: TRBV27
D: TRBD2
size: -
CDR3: CASSSTSRSSYNEQFF
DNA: TGTGCCAGCAGTTCGACTAGCAGAAGCTCCTACAATGAGCAGTTCTTC

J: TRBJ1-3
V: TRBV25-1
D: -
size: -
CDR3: CASSDWGGLNTIYF
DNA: TGTGCCAGCAGTGATTGGGGAGGGTTAAACACCATATATTTT

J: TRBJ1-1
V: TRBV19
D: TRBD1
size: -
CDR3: CASSITQGDTEAFF
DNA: TGTGCCAGTAGCATTACACAGGGGGACACTGAAGCTTTCTTT

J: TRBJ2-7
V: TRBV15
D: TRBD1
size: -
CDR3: CATSRGRTGGYREQYF
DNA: TGTGCCACCAGCAGAGGCCGGACAGGGGGCTATCGGGAGCAGTACTTC

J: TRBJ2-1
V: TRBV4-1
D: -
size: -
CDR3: CASSQGSYNEQFF
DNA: TGCGCCAGCAGCCAAGGCAGCTACAATGAGCAGTTCTTC

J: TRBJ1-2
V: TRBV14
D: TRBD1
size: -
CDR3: CASSRGQGALRGYTF
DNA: TGTGCCAGCAGCCGGGGACAGGGGGCGCTTAGGGGCTACACCTTC

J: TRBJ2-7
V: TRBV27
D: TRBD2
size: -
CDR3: CASSLTSGSYEQYF
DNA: TGTGCCAGCAGTCTCACTAGCGGGAGTTACGAGCAGTACTTC

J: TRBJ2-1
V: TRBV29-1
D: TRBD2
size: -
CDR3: CSAASSGRADEQFF
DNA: TGCAGCGCCGCTTCTAGCGGGAGGGCGGATGAGCAGTTCTTC

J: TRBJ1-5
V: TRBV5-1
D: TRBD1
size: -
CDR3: CASNWRGQGGSQPQHF
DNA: TGCGCCAGCAATTGGAGGGGACAGGGCGGCAGTCAGCCCCAGCATTTT